These T cell receptor beta chains were read from a single sample in a study of OX40 agonist ivuxolimab in advanced cancers. Sequenced by immunoSEQ multiplex PCR; TCRdb stores in-frame clones only, minus some. The sample shows about 37,000 clones, 87% of them seen only once. The source was CD4+ or CD8+ T cells sorted from blood, collected in a trial of the OX40 agonist ivuxolimab. These receptors were collected from an adult with an advanced solid tumor such as melanoma, head and neck, liver or kidney cancer. Both conserved end residues are part of each CDR3. The order of the fields is V gene, clone size, J gene, D gene, CDR3 DNA, CDR3 protein. D genes are given only for firm matches. Clone size is given for some rows only: seen once, a few or many times, or a class if the clone is expanded.

>TRBV6-1|NA|TRBJ2-5|NA
TGTGCCAGCAGCCCAGAGTTTGGGCGCGAAGAGACCCAGTACTTC
CASSPEFGREETQYF
>TRBV7-8|few|TRBJ1-5|NA
TGTGCCAGCAGCTTAAGTCAGGGGCAGCCCCAGCATTTT
CASSLSQGQPQHF
>TRBV6-4|NA|TRBJ2-3|TRBD2
TGTGCCAGCAGTAGACAAGCCGGACTAGCGGGGGTAGATACGCAGTATTTT
CASSRQAGLAGVDTQYF
>TRBV9|NA|TRBJ2-3|TRBD1
TGTGCCAGCAGCGAGACAGGGCAGAGCACAGATACGCAGTATTTT
CASSETGQSTDTQYF
>TRBV23-1|NA|TRBJ1-3|NA
TGCGCCAGCAGTCAATCGGGTCAGGAGAATGGAAACACCATATATTTT
CASSQSGQENGNTIYF
>TRBV7-6|NA|TRBJ2-3|NA
TGTGCCAGCAGCTTACGCCCACTAGCAATTAGCACAGATACGCAGTATTTT
CASSLRPLAISTDTQYF
>TRBV5-1|few|TRBJ2-7|TRBD1
TGCGCCAGCAGTTGGACAGGGATCTCCTACGAGCAGTACTTC
CASSWTGISYEQYF
>TRBV5-1|NA|TRBJ2-3|NA
TGCGCCAGCAGCTTGGCCTTCAAGAGTACAGATACGCAGTATTTT
CASSLAFKSTDTQYF
>TRBV18|NA|TRBJ2-5|NA
TGTGCCAGCTCACTTTCAGTGTTCCAAGAGACCCAGTACTTC
CASSLSVFQETQYF
>TRBV28|once|TRBJ2-1|NA
TGTGCCAGCAGCCCCGGGGGACCGCCGTACAATGAGCAGTTCTTC
CASSPGGPPYNEQFF
>TRBV28|NA|TRBJ2-5|NA
TGTGCCAGCAGTACCCCAGGGGTAGAGACCCAGTACTTC
CASSTPGVETQYF
>TRBV2|NA|TRBJ2-7|TRBD1
TGTGCCAGCAGTGTCCGTCAGGGGGCCTACGAGCAGTACTTC
CASSVRQGAYEQYF
>TRBV5-4|NA|TRBJ1-1|NA
TGTGCCAGCAGCTTGGGCATGAACACTGAAGCTTTCTTT
CASSLGMNTEAFF
>TRBV6-6|NA|TRBJ2-1|TRBD2
TGTGCCAGCAGTTATGAAGCGGGAGGGCCAGATGAGCAGTTCTTC
CASSYEAGGPDEQFF
>TRBV6-5|NA|TRBJ2-7|NA
TGTGCCAGCAGTAACGACAGGTCCTACGAGCAGTACTTC
CASSNDRSYEQYF
>TRBV7-2|NA|TRBJ2-7|NA
TGTGCCAGCAGCTTATCAACCGGGACCTCCTACGAGCAGTACTTC
CASSLSTGTSYEQYF
>TRBV10-2|NA|TRBJ1-1|NA
TGCGCCAGCAGTGAGGGAGGGAACACTGAAGCTTTCTTT
CASSEGGNTEAFF
>TRBV11-1|NA|TRBJ2-7|TRBD2
TGTGCCAGCAGACCCCAGACTAGCGGGAGTACCGAGCAGTACTTC
CASRPQTSGSTEQYF
>TRBV7-4|NA|TRBJ2-5|NA
TGTGCCAGCAGCTTAAGGACGCAGCGGGTCCAAGAGACCCAGTACTTC
CASSLRTQRVQETQYF
>TRBV30|NA|TRBJ2-5|NA
TGTGCCTGGAGTGGATTCAGGGATCCTCTTTTCGGGCAGTACTTC
CAWSGFRDPLFGQYF
>TRBV11-2|NA|TRBJ2-3|NA
TGTGCCAGCAGCTTAGGGCCAGGTTCAAATACGCAGTATTTT
CASSLGPGSNTQYF
>TRBV6-1|NA|TRBJ1-2|NA
TGTGCCAGCAGTGAACTATGGTCGTCCTATGGCTACACCTTC
CASSELWSSYGYTF
>TRBV6-1|NA|TRBJ2-3|NA
TGTGCCAGCAGTGGCCTGGGACAATATCCCACAGATACGCAGTATTTT
CASSGLGQYPTDTQYF
>TRBV6-6|NA|TRBJ1-5|TRBD1
TGTGCCAGCAGTTATCCCAGGGGGTTCAATCAGCCCCAGCATTTT
CASSYPRGFNQPQHF
>TRBV25-1|NA|TRBJ2-1|TRBD2
TGTGCCAGCAGTGACTTGGGGACTAGCGGGTATGAGCAGTTCTTC
CASSDLGTSGYEQFF
>TRBV27|NA|TRBJ2-5|NA
TGTGCCAGCATCCAGGCAGGTGAAGAGACCCAGTACTTC
CASIQAGEETQYF
>TRBV7-8|NA|TRBJ1-1|NA
TGTGCCAGCGGCCTTTCGTCCCGGGACACTGAAGCTTTCTTT
CASGLSSRDTEAFF
>TRBV5-1|once|TRBJ2-5|TRBD2
TGCGCCAGCAGCTTCAACCCTACTCCAGCGGGAACGGGGGAGACCCAGTACTTC
CASSFNPTPAGTGETQYF
>TRBV7-2|NA|TRBJ2-5|NA
TGTGCCAGCAGCCGATCACAGCCGTTGTACCAAGAGACCCAGTACTTC
CASSRSQPLYQETQYF
>TRBV28|NA|TRBJ2-1|TRBD2
TGTGCCAGCAGTCCACCAATAGCGGGGAGTTACAATGAGCAGTTCTTC
CASSPPIAGSYNEQFF
>TRBV5-6|NA|TRBJ2-7|NA
TGTGCCAGCAGCCTGACCTCTGGGCAGGGGCAGTACTTC
CASSLTSGQGQYF
>TRBV29-1|NA|TRBJ2-1|NA
TGCAGCGTTGAAGATCCCCGCTCCTACAATGAGCAGTTCTTC
CSVEDPRSYNEQFF
>TRBV7-3|NA|TRBJ2-3|NA
TGTGCCAGCAGCCCCCTGCCCAGCGTTCAGACAGATACGCAGTATTTT
CASSPLPSVQTDTQYF
>TRBV5-1|NA|TRBJ2-5|NA
TGCGCCAGCAGCTTGGCGAGTTGGGGGGAGACCCAGTACTTC
CASSLASWGETQYF
>TRBV5-5|NA|TRBJ1-2|TRBD1
TGTGCCAGCAGCTTGGGACAGGGGTTTGGCTACACCTTC
CASSLGQGFGYTF
>TRBV6-1|medium-sized|TRBJ1-3|NA
TGTGCCAGCAGTGAATGGCTCCCAGGCTCTGGAAACACCATATATTTT
CASSEWLPGSGNTIYF
>TRBV6-1|NA|TRBJ2-7|NA
TGTGCCATTTGGGGCACATCGTCCTTCGAGCAGTACTTC
CAIWGTSSFEQYF
>TRBV28|NA|TRBJ2-1|NA
TGTGCCAGCAGTCCGCCCTACAATGAGCAGTTCTTC
CASSPPYNEQFF
>TRBV5-4|once|TRBJ2-7|TRBD1
TGTGCCAGCAGCTCCGGGACAGCCTACGAGCAGTACTTC
CASSSGTAYEQYF
>TRBV6-4|NA|TRBJ2-2|NA
TGTGCCAGCCCCGATGCAGGGCGGGGTGACACCGGGGAGCTGTTTTTT
CASPDAGRGDTGELFF
>TRBV7-8|NA|TRBJ2-5|TRBD2
TGTGCCAGCAGCTTAGAGAGAGCGGGGCTAGAGACCCAGTACTTC
CASSLERAGLETQYF